A selection of T cell receptor beta chains follows, all from one sample in a study of cytomegalovirus exposure and HLA in healthy donors. Sequencing used immunoSEQ multiplex PCR; TCRdb keeps in-frame clones, though not all of them. The sample holds about 140,000 clones, roughly nine tenths seen once. The sequencing input was PBMCs. The receptors were gathered from a man younger than 30 in good health and CMV-seronegative. Each CDR3 is given with its conserved first and last residue. The order of the fields is CDR3 protein, CDR3 DNA, clone size, V gene, D gene, J gene. D genes are given only for firm matches. Clone size is stated in some rows and not others, as once, few, many or a class when expanded.

CDR3: CAWREQGDQPQHF
DNA: TGTGCCTGGAGAGAACAGGGGGATCAGCCCCAGCATTTT
size: .
V: TRBV30
D: TRBD1
J: TRBJ1-5

CDR3: CASSYGGSVYEQYF
DNA: TGTGCCAGCAGTTACGGTGGCAGCGTCTACGAGCAGTACTTC
size: .
V: TRBV6-6
D: .
J: TRBJ2-7

CDR3: CAWNTQTEAFF
DNA: TGTGCCTGGAACACCCAGACTGAAGCTTTCTTT
size: few
V: TRBV30
D: .
J: TRBJ1-1

CDR3: CASSGSGTGEQETQYF
DNA: TGTGCCAGCAGTGGATCCGGGACAGGGGAACAAGAGACCCAGTACTTC
size: .
V: TRBV25-1
D: TRBD1
J: TRBJ2-5

CDR3: CASSFQGTGELFF
DNA: TGTGCCAGCAGCTTCCAGGGCACCGGGGAGCTGTTTTTT
size: .
V: TRBV7-2
D: .
J: TRBJ2-2

CDR3: CASSPGGAGGTSYEQYF
DNA: TGTGCCAGCAGCCCGGGGGGAGCGGGGGGCACTTCCTACGAGCAGTACTTC
size: .
V: TRBV7-2
D: TRBD2
J: TRBJ2-7

CDR3: CASSLGWEETQYF
DNA: TGTGCCAGCAGTTTAGGATGGGAGGAGACCCAGTACTTC
size: .
V: TRBV27
D: .
J: TRBJ2-5

CDR3: CASSQVIAGRYSNQPQHF
DNA: TGCGCCAGCAGCCAAGTAATTGCAGGTAGATATAGCAATCAGCCCCAGCATTTT
size: .
V: TRBV4-1
D: .
J: TRBJ1-5

CDR3: CASGGATGAYEQYF
DNA: TGTGCCAGTGGGGGCGCGACAGGGGCCTACGAGCAGTACTTC
size: .
V: TRBV19
D: TRBD1
J: TRBJ2-7

CDR3: CASSPFEAGWGHTEAFF
DNA: TGTGCCAGCTCACCATTTGAGGCAGGATGGGGGCACACTGAAGCTTTCTTT
size: .
V: TRBV18
D: .
J: TRBJ1-1

CDR3: CASSPTDRAWQFF
DNA: TGCGCCAGCAGCCCCACGGACAGGGCCTGGCAGTTCTTC
size: .
V: TRBV5-1
D: TRBD1
J: TRBJ2-1

CDR3: CASSYPGLAGEGSYNEQFF
DNA: TGCGCCAGCAGCTATCCGGGACTAGCGGGAGAAGGGTCCTACAATGAGCAGTTCTTC
size: once
V: TRBV5-1
D: TRBD2
J: TRBJ2-1

CDR3: CATSRGFGSAGELFF
DNA: TGTGCCACCAGCAGAGGGTTTGGTTCGGCCGGGGAGCTGTTTTTT
size: .
V: TRBV15
D: .
J: TRBJ2-2

CDR3: CASSEMTGAYGYTF
DNA: TGTGCCAGCAGCGAGATGACAGGGGCCTATGGCTACACCTTC
size: .
V: TRBV6-1
D: TRBD1
J: TRBJ1-2

CDR3: CASSPPLAVLDNEKLFF
DNA: TGTGCCAGCTCACCACCGTTAGCAGTTTTAGATAATGAAAAACTGTTTTTT
size: .
V: TRBV18
D: .
J: TRBJ1-4

CDR3: CASSQDTGDRGITDTQYF
DNA: TGCGCCAGCAGCCAAGATACCGGGGACAGGGGCATAACAGATACGCAGTATTTT
size: .
V: TRBV4-1
D: TRBD1
J: TRBJ2-3

CDR3: CASSLRTGDPGELFF
DNA: TGCGCCAGCAGCCTTCGGACAGGGGATCCCGGGGAGCTGTTTTTT
size: .
V: TRBV5-1
D: TRBD1
J: TRBJ2-2

CDR3: CASSPLQGASYEQYF
DNA: TGTGCCAGCAGCCCCCTACAGGGGGCAAGCTACGAGCAGTACTTC
size: .
V: TRBV7-6
D: TRBD1
J: TRBJ2-7

CDR3: CASSLQGKDNEQFF
DNA: TGTGCCAGCAGCTTACAGGGTAAGGACAATGAGCAGTTCTTC
size: .
V: TRBV13
D: .
J: TRBJ2-1

CDR3: CASSLFDRGSTEAFF
DNA: TGCGCCAGCAGCTTATTCGACAGGGGGAGCACTGAAGCTTTCTTT
size: .
V: TRBV5-1
D: TRBD1
J: TRBJ1-1

CDR3: CASSPPGQTYEQYF
DNA: TGTGCCAGCTCACCCCCGGGACAGACATACGAGCAGTACTTC
size: .
V: TRBV18
D: TRBD1
J: TRBJ2-7

CDR3: CASSQQGRGDTEAFF
DNA: TGCGCCAGCAGCCAGCAGGGCCGGGGGGACACTGAAGCTTTCTTT
size: .
V: TRBV5-1
D: .
J: TRBJ1-1

CDR3: CASSSPASGGQTDTQYF
DNA: TGTGCCAGCAGTTCTCCGGCGTCGGGGGGGCAAACAGATACGCAGTATTTT
size: once
V: TRBV28
D: TRBD2
J: TRBJ2-3

CDR3: CATSRDNSGANVLTF
DNA: TGTGCCACCAGCAGAGATAACTCTGGGGCCAACGTCCTGACTTTC
size: few
V: TRBV15
D: .
J: TRBJ2-6

CDR3: CATNRDQGNTIYF
DNA: TGTGCCACCAACAGAGATCAGGGAAACACCATATATTTT
size: .
V: TRBV15
D: .
J: TRBJ1-3

CDR3: CASNGYTGELFF
DNA: TGTGCCAGCAACGGGTACACCGGGGAGCTGTTTTTT
size: .
V: TRBV28
D: .
J: TRBJ2-2

CDR3: CASSWTGLPGNTIYF
DNA: TGTGCCAGCAGCTGGACAGGGCTTCCTGGAAACACCATATATTTT
size: .
V: TRBV2
D: TRBD1
J: TRBJ1-3

CDR3: CASRARLLNTEAFF
DNA: TGTGCCAGTCGCGCCCGACTTTTGAACACTGAAGCTTTCTTT
size: .
V: TRBV2
D: .
J: TRBJ1-1

CDR3: CASSGRGGNQPQHF
DNA: TGTGCCAGCAGTGGGAGGGGGGGTAATCAGCCCCAGCATTTT
size: .
V: TRBV2
D: .
J: TRBJ1-5

CDR3: CASSPTGQAIYEQYF
DNA: TGTGCCAGCAGTCCCACCGGACAGGCCATATACGAGCAGTACTTC
size: .
V: TRBV25-1
D: TRBD1
J: TRBJ2-7

CDR3: CASSLSADPGNTEAFF
DNA: TGTGCCAGCAGTTTATCTGCAGACCCGGGGAACACTGAAGCTTTCTTT
size: .
V: TRBV27
D: .
J: TRBJ1-1

CDR3: CATGLRGQGTDTQYF
DNA: TGCGCCACGGGATTACGAGGGCAGGGCACAGATACGCAGTATTTT
size: .
V: TRBV4-1
D: .
J: TRBJ2-3

CDR3: CASSFGTGNVLTF
DNA: TGCGCCAGCAGCTTCGGGACAGGCAACGTCCTGACTTTC
size: .
V: TRBV5-1
D: TRBD1
J: TRBJ2-6

CDR3: CASSQRPGLSSYNEQFF
DNA: TGTGCCAGCAGCCAACGTCCGGGACTTAGCTCCTACAATGAGCAGTTCTTC
size: .
V: TRBV14
D: .
J: TRBJ2-1

CDR3: CASSSLAGGHTGELFF
DNA: TGTGCCAGCAGCTCACTAGCGGGAGGTCACACCGGGGAGCTGTTTTTT
size: .
V: TRBV11-2
D: TRBD2
J: TRBJ2-2

CDR3: CASSGTSTGGHNEKLFF
DNA: TGCGCCAGCAGCGGGACCTCTACAGGGGGACATAATGAAAAACTGTTTTTT
size: .
V: TRBV4-1
D: TRBD1
J: TRBJ1-4